This T cell receptor beta chain was sequenced during a study of read filtering for tumor transcriptome and immune sequencing. From about 400 ng of RNA, a library with molecular barcoded alpha/delta and beta/gamma adaptors was made. MiXCR was run by TCRdb on the reads, yielding one entry per CDR3 protein. The sample has tens of thousands of distinct CDR3 sequences; 12% are singletons. On this clonotype: Its antigen remains unidentified.

Study observations and caveats: IR-seq captured clonotypes deeper and more reliably than RNA-seq.

The CDR3 runs to 13 residues. Germline CDR1 and CDR2: SGHAT and FQNNGV. Deletions cut 1 base from V and 3 bases from J, with 7 bases between. Sequencing used a population of CD138-negative cells sorted from bone marrow. The gene calls are TRBV11-2 and TRBJ2-7; D call uncertain. The receptor was derived from a donor aged 40 or older with multiple myeloma. The CDR3: CASSLGQDYEQYF. The DNA for the CDR3 is TGTGCCAGCAGCTTAGGCCAGGACTACGAGCAGTACTTC.